This T cell receptor beta chain was retrieved from a study of T cell changes during pregnancy in multiple sclerosis. TCRdb's table, derived via immunoSEQ multiplex PCR, lists solely in-frame clones and lacks some. This sample has about 39,000 clones, with 85% to 95% found just once. CDR3 size: 14 residues. Germline CDR1 is SGHAT and CDR2 is FQNNGV. V was pared by 6 bases and J by 1 base, with 12 bases between. The genes are TRBV11-2 and TRBJ1-1; tentatively, D is TRBD1 (5 bases). This specimen consisted of CD4+ T cells from peripheral blood mononuclear cells, obtained after pregnancy. This receptor was identified in a female donor with multiple sclerosis, enrolled in a pregnancy study. CDR3 DNA: TGTGCCAGCAGGCGTCCTGGACAGAACACTGAAGCTTTCTTT. Residues: CASRRPGQNTEAFF.